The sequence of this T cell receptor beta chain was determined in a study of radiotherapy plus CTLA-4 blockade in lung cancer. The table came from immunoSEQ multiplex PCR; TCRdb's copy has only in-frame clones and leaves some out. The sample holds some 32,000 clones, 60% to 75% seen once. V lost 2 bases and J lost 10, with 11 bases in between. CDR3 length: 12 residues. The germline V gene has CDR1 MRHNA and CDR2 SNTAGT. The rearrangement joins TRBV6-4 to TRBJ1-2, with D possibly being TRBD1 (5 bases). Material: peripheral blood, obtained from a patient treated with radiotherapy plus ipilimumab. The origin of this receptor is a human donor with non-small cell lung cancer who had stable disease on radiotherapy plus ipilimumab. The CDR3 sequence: CASSDGGVIYTF. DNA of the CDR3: TGTGCCAGCAGTGACGGGGGGGTGATCTACACCTTC.